The rows below give T cell receptor beta chains drawn from one sample of a study of T cell clonotyping in hematopoietic cell transplantation. Here immunoSEQ multiplex PCR was the method, and the copy in TCRdb shows in-frame clones only, minus some. The sample consists of more than 7,000 clones, around nine tenths of them appearing once. Sequences were derived from PBMCs, sampled 30 days after allogeneic stem cell transplant. These receptors were collected from a female patient aged 45-65 years who had an allogeneic stem cell transplant from an unrelated donor, so the T cells may come from the graft donor. Some clones in this sample may be carry-over from other donors' samples. CDR3s include the opening cysteine and the closing phenylalanine or tryptophan. The D gene is left open where the match is weak. Expanded clones get a size class; other rows say once, few or many, or leave the size out.

size,V,J,D,CDR3,DNA
-,TRBV5-6,TRBJ2-4,TRBD1,CASSTPTGGNIQYF,TGTGCCAGCAGCACCCCAACAGGGGGAAACATTCAGTACTTC
-,TRBV11-3,TRBJ1-5,TRBD1,CASSLDFGTGHNNQPQHF,TGTGCCAGCAGCTTAGATTTCGGGACAGGGCATAATAATCAGCCCCAGCATTTT
once,TRBV19,TRBJ2-7,-,CATQLGGSYEQYF,TGTGCCACCCAACTCGGGGGCTCCTACGAGCAGTACTTC
-,TRBV7-3,TRBJ1-5,-,CASSPPRQGNQPQHF,TGTGCCAGCAGCCCCCCCCGACAGGGCAATCAGCCCCAGCATTTT
-,TRBV4-3,TRBJ2-1,-,CASSQVRDSYNEQFF,TGCGCCAGCAGCCAAGTCCGGGACTCCTACAATGAGCAGTTCTTC
-,TRBV7-6,TRBJ2-3,TRBD1,CASRMTGSTDTQYF,TGTGCCAGCAGAATGACAGGGTCCACAGATACGCAGTATTTT
-,TRBV29-1,TRBJ2-2,-,CSVHTAGTNTGELFF,TGCAGCGTTCACACGGCAGGGACGAACACCGGGGAGCTGTTTTTT
-,TRBV5-1,TRBJ2-1,TRBD1,CASSRAQDRETIF,TGCGCCAGCAGCCGGGCCCAGGACAGGGAAACGATCTTC
-,TRBV7-6,TRBJ2-6,TRBD1,CASSPGTGPSVLTF,TGTGCCAGCAGCCCCGGGACAGGGCCCTCCGTCCTGACTTTC
-,TRBV7-9,TRBJ1-3,-,CASSPGGQGSGNTIYF,TGTGCCAGCAGCCCCGGGGGGCAGGGCTCTGGAAACACCATATATTTT
-,TRBV7-9,TRBJ2-7,-,CASSLVSVGEQYF,TGTGCCAGCAGCTTAGTATCGGTTGGCGAGCAGTACTTC
-,TRBV28,TRBJ2-6,TRBD1,CASTGQVTTGANVLTF,TGTGCCAGCACGGGACAGGTCACCACTGGGGCCAACGTCCTGACTTTC
-,TRBV29-1,TRBJ1-1,-,CSVQVNTEAFF,TGCAGCGTTCAGGTGAACACTGAAGCTTTCTTT
once,TRBV7-6,TRBJ2-2,TRBD2,CASSLVLLVTSGRKMAGELFF,TGTGCCAGCAGCTTAGTTTTATTGGTGACTAGCGGGAGAAAGATGGCCGGGGAGCTGTTTTTT
-,TRBV7-9,TRBJ1-4,TRBD1,CASSFNQGAGLFF,TGTGCCAGCAGTTTTAATCAGGGGGCGGGACTGTTTTTT
once,TRBV9,TRBJ2-5,-,CASSVRSEETQYF,TGTGCCAGCAGCGTAAGGTCGGAAGAGACCCAGTACTTC
-,TRBV6-1,TRBJ2-7,-,CASTTGVGEQYF,TGTGCCAGTACCACTGGGGTTGGCGAGCAGTACTTC
-,TRBV2,TRBJ2-7,-,CASRDISEQYF,TGTGCCAGCAGGGACATCTCCGAGCAGTACTTC
-,TRBV30,TRBJ2-7,-,CAWKSGMGSYEQYF,TGTGCCTGGAAATCGGGAATGGGGTCCTACGAGCAGTACTTC
-,TRBV4-2,TRBJ2-1,TRBD2,CASSGPSGGSNNEQFF,TGTGCCAGCAGCGGGCCTAGCGGGGGTAGCAACAATGAGCAGTTCTTC
-,TRBV6-5,TRBJ1-2,-,CASSSKGFYGYTF,TGTGCCAGCAGTTCTAAGGGGTTCTATGGCTACACCTTC
-,TRBV4-1,TRBJ2-7,TRBD1,CASSQGDSPFSYEQYF,TGCGCCAGCAGCCAAGGGGACAGTCCTTTTTCCTACGAGCAGTACTTC
-,TRBV7-9,TRBJ2-3,-,CASSLDTSTDTQYF,TGTGCCAGCAGCTTAGATACTAGCACAGATACGCAGTATTTT